This note documents a single T cell receptor beta chain sequence. Germline V gene lookup returns CDR1 SGHDT and CDR2 YYEEEE. The CDR3 is 16 residues long. The V and J ends lost 4 bases and 0 bases respectively, with 15 bases between them. The data derive from a study of blood T cell repertoires in COVID-19. In the study overall: From the United States, Italy and Spain came samples of acute and convalescent COVID-19. The cDNA or gDNA used as material had been derived from T cells, B-cell-depleted T cells, or PBMCs.

The study counted Cohort 3 donors as recovered given two negative PCRs, clearance, or symptom resolution. The method was immunoSEQ multiplex PCR; TCRdb's version includes in-frame clones alone and lacks a portion of them. The sample contains a few hundred thousand clones, 70% to 90% of which appear only once. Sequencing used PBMCs or T cells enriched from blood (not recorded which). The origin of this receptor is a man aged 30-40 years who had recovered from COVID-19. J is TRBJ2-3 and V is TRBV5-6, with a weak D call TRBD1 (6 bases). CDR3 region: CASSHNRVLSTDTQYF. The CDR3 DNA is TGTGCCAGCAGCCATAACAGGGTTCTTAGCACAGATACGCAGTATTTT.